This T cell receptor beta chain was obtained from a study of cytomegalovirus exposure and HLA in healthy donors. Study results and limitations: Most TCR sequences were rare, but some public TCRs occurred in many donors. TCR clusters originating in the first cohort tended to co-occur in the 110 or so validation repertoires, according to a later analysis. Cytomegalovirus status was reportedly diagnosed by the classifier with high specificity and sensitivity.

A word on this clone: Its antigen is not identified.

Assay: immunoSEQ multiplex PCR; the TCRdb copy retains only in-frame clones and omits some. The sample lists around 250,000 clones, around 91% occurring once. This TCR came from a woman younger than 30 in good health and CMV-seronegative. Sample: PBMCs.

CDR3 protein: CASRSGTDLNTEAFF. The CDR3 nucleotides are TGTGCCAGCAGATCCGGGACAGACTTGAACACTGAAGCTTTCTTT. This chain links TRBV5-4 with TRBJ1-1, with 7 bases that match TRBD1. Trimming at V came to 5 bases and at J to 0 bases, leaving 7 bases not matched to a gene. Germline-derived CDR1 and CDR2 are SGHNT and YYREEE (reference sequence). The CDR3 is 15 amino acids.